Below are 2 T cell receptor beta chains sequenced from a single sample in a study of blood T cells in healthy people across ages. With a J-beta primer mix and a sample-barcoded 5' primer, a second PCR ran 7 to 11 cycles. TCRdb analysed the 5' RACE reads with MiXCR anew, one entry per CDR3 protein. In the table there are 1.5 million to 1.9 million distinct CDR3 sequences, roughly two fifths of which are singletons. The specimen sequenced was blood. Receptor source: a woman between 18 and 29 years old in good health.

There are many counts of this clonotype. This chain connects TRBV29-1 to TRBJ2-5; D is unresolved. This CDR3 has 11 residues. V was shortened by 0 bases and J by 11 bases, with 10 bases between the two germline ends. Germline V CDR1 and CDR2: SQVTM, ANQGSEA. The CDR3 DNA sequence: TGCAGCGTTGAAGAGGCCGCTGGGCAGTACTTC. Translated, it gives CSVEEAAGQYF.

This clonotype was picked up a small number of times. The V call is TRBV7-2, the J call TRBJ2-7; TRBD1 aligns across 8 bases. Trimming removed 5 bases from V and 2 bases from J; junction bases left unmatched: 8. Germline lookup yields CDR1 SGHTA and CDR2 FQGNSA. This CDR3 spans 15 amino acids. The CDR3 spells CASSRGMTGAYEQYF. In DNA form, the CDR3 reads TGTGCCAGCAGCCGAGGGATGACAGGGGCCTACGAGCAGTACTTC.